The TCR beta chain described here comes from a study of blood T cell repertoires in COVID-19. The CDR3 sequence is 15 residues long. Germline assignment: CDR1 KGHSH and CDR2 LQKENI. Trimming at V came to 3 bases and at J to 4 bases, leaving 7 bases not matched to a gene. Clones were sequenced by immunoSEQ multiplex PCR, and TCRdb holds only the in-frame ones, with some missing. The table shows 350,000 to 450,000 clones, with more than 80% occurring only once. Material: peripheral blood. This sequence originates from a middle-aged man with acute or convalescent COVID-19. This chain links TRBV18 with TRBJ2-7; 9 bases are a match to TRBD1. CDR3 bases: TGTGCCAGCTCACCCAGCCGGGACAGGGCTTACGAGCAGTACTTC. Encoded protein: CASSPSRDRAYEQYF.